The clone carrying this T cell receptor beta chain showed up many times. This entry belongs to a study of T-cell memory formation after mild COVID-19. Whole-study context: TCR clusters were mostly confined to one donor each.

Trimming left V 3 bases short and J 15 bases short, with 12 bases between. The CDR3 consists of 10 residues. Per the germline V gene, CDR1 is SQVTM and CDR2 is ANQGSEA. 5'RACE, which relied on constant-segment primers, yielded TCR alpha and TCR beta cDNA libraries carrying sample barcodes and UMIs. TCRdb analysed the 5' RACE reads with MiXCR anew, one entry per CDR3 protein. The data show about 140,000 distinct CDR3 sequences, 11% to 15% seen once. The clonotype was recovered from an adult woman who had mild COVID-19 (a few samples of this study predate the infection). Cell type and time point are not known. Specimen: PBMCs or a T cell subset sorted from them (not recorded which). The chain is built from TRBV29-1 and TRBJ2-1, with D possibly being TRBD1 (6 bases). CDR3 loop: CSVDTGNLFF. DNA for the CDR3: TGCAGCGTTGATACAGGGAATCTGTTCTTC.